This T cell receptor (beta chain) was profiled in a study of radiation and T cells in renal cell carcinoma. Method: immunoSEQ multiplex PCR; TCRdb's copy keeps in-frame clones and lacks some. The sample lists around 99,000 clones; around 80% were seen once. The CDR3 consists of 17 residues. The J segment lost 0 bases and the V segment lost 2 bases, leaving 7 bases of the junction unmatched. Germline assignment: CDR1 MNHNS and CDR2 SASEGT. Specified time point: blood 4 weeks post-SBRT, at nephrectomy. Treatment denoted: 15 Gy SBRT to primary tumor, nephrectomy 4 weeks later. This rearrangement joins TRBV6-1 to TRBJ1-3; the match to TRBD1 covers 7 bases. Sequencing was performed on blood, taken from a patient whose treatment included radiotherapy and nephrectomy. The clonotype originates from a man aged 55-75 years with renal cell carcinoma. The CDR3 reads CASSETQGVFSGNTIYF. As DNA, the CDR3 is TGTGCCAGCAGTGAAACTCAGGGGGTTTTCTCTGGAAACACCATATATTTT.